The rows below give T cell receptor beta chains drawn from one sample of a study of CD8+CD57+ T cells in acquired aplastic anemia. TCRdb re-derived calls from the reads in MiXCR, one entry per CDR3 protein. The repertoire holds 250,000 or so distinct CDR3 sequences, with around 45% as singletons. Material: sorted CD4+, CD8+, or CD8+CD57+ T cells (not recorded which) from PBMCs. The receptors were gathered from a human donor with aplastic anemia. CDR3s include the opening cysteine and the closing phenylalanine or tryptophan. D genes are given only for firm matches. The listing skips clone size in some rows; elsewhere it reads once, few, many or a size class.

CDR3: CASSGWTAGRRTRELFF
DNA: TGCGCTAGCAGCGGTTGGACAGCAGGGAGGCGCACCCGGGAGCTGTTTTTT
J: TRBJ2-2
size: -
V: TRBV5-1
D: -

CDR3: CATSSEGEGSGDSPLHF
DNA: TGTGCCACCAGCAGTGAAGGTGAAGGTTCTGGGGATTCACCCCTCCACTTT
J: TRBJ1-6
size: -
V: TRBV15
D: -

CDR3: CASGDRGPPYTGELFF
DNA: TGTGCCAGCGGTGACAGGGGGCCACCTTACACCGGGGAGCTGTTTTTT
J: TRBJ2-2
size: -
V: TRBV10-3
D: TRBD1

CDR3: CASSEQGPGTSLFYEQYF
DNA: TGCGCCAGCAGTGAGCAGGGTCCCGGGACTAGTCTTTTCTACGAGCAGTACTTC
J: TRBJ2-7
size: many
V: TRBV10-2
D: TRBD2

CDR3: CASSLDLQGTGNTEAFF
DNA: TGCGCCAGCAGCTTGGACCTTCAGGGCACTGGAAACACTGAAGCTTTCTTT
J: TRBJ1-1
size: -
V: TRBV5-1
D: -

CDR3: CASSQTGGSLERQETQYF
DNA: TGCGCCAGCAGCCAGACAGGAGGGAGTTTGGAGCGCCAAGAGACCCAGTACTTC
J: TRBJ2-5
size: -
V: TRBV4-1
D: -

CDR3: CASSLTLSGEQYF
DNA: TGTGCCAGCAGCTTAACTTTGTCCGGGGAGCAGTACTTC
J: TRBJ2-7
size: few
V: TRBV7-9
D: -

CDR3: CSASNRPLEQYF
DNA: TGCAGTGCTAGTAACCGACCGCTTGAGCAGTACTTC
J: TRBJ2-7
size: -
V: TRBV20-1
D: -

CDR3: CASSPLIGNQETQYF
DNA: TGTGCCAGCAGCCCCTTGATAGGGAACCAAGAGACCCAGTACTTC
J: TRBJ2-5
size: few
V: TRBV12-3/TRBV12-4
D: -

CDR3: CASSYVQENYGYTF
DNA: TGTGCCAGCAGTTACGTACAGGAGAACTATGGCTACACCTTC
J: TRBJ1-2
size: many
V: TRBV6-5
D: -

CDR3: CASSLSGSQPQHF
DNA: TGTGCCAGCAGTTTGAGCGGGAGTCAGCCCCAGCATTTT
J: TRBJ1-5
size: -
V: TRBV27
D: -

CDR3: CASSLALGKYGYTF
DNA: TGTGCCAGCAGCTTAGCGCTAGGGAAGTATGGCTACACCTTC
J: TRBJ1-2
size: once
V: TRBV7-2
D: -

CDR3: CASSEWDNTDTQYF
DNA: TGTGCCAGCAGTGAATGGGACAACACAGATACGCAGTATTTT
J: TRBJ2-3
size: many
V: TRBV25-1
D: -

CDR3: CASSGDISLYNEQFF
DNA: TGTGCCAGCAGTGGGGACATAAGCCTTTACAATGAGCAGTTCTTC
J: TRBJ2-1
size: once
V: TRBV25-1
D: -

CDR3: CASTAGQGVPPLHF
DNA: TGTGCCAGCACCGCGGGACAGGGAGTGCCACCCCTCCACTTT
J: TRBJ1-6
size: -
V: TRBV2
D: TRBD1

CDR3: CASSSADRFRNEQFF
DNA: TGTGCCAGCAGCTCGGCTGACAGGTTTCGCAATGAGCAGTTCTTC
J: TRBJ2-1
size: many
V: TRBV7-3
D: -

CDR3: CASSRGSPVFF
DNA: TGTGCCAGCAGCCGGGGGAGCCCCGTGTTCTTC
J: TRBJ2-1
size: few
V: TRBV12-3/TRBV12-4
D: -

CDR3: CASSRAVSTGSLGYTF
DNA: TGTGCCAGCAGCCGCGCGGTGTCGACAGGCTCCCTTGGCTACACCTTC
J: TRBJ1-2
size: -
V: TRBV7-3
D: -

CDR3: CATSKTGGGNNEQFF
DNA: TGTGCCACCAGCAAGACAGGGGGAGGGAACAATGAGCAGTTCTTC
J: TRBJ2-1
size: -
V: TRBV24-1
D: TRBD1

CDR3: CASSVGTASNYGYTF
DNA: TGTGCCAGCAGCGTAGGGACAGCCTCTAACTATGGCTACACCTTC
J: TRBJ1-2
size: many
V: TRBV7-9
D: TRBD1

CDR3: CATSDLKAGWIDTQYF
DNA: TGTGCCACCAGTGATTTGAAAGCGGGATGGATCGATACGCAGTATTTT
J: TRBJ2-3
size: -
V: TRBV24-1
D: TRBD2

CDR3: CASSNRVGSSPLHF
DNA: TGCGCCAGCAGCAACAGGGTCGGGAGTTCACCCCTCCACTTT
J: TRBJ1-6
size: -
V: TRBV10-1
D: -

CDR3: CASSSALAGRGEQFF
DNA: TGTGCCAGCAGCTCGGCCCTAGCGGGAAGGGGTGAGCAGTTCTTC
J: TRBJ2-1
size: many
V: TRBV7-6
D: TRBD2

CDR3: CASSLGTSGRAYNEQFF
DNA: TGCGCCAGCAGCTTGGGGACTAGCGGGAGGGCCTACAATGAGCAGTTCTTC
J: TRBJ2-1
size: -
V: TRBV9
D: TRBD2

CDR3: CASSQDHGVRLTLYGYTF
DNA: TGCGCCAGCAGCCAAGATCACGGTGTCAGACTTACACTCTATGGCTACACCTTC
J: TRBJ1-2
size: few
V: TRBV4-3
D: -

CDR3: CSAKGGTVCGYTF
DNA: TGCAGTGCTAAAGGCGGGACAGTCTGTGGCTACACCTTC
J: TRBJ1-2
size: once
V: TRBV20-1
D: TRBD1

CDR3: CASSLGGGQETQYF
DNA: TGTGCCAGCAGCTTAGGGGGGGGCCAAGAGACCCAGTACTTC
J: TRBJ2-5
size: few
V: TRBV7-6
D: TRBD2

CDR3: CASSLVFGWNQPQHF
DNA: TGTGCCAGCAGCTTAGTGTTCGGGTGGAATCAGCCCCAGCATTTT
J: TRBJ1-5
size: -
V: TRBV7-2
D: -

CDR3: CASSFERMNTEAFF
DNA: TGTGCCAGCAGTTTTGAGCGGATGAACACTGAAGCTTTCTTT
J: TRBJ1-1
size: many
V: TRBV12-3/TRBV12-4
D: -

CDR3: CASSQGLPGQGYNEQFF
DNA: TGCGCCAGCAGCCAAGGACTACCGGGACAGGGGTACAATGAGCAGTTCTTC
J: TRBJ2-1
size: -
V: TRBV4-3
D: TRBD1

CDR3: CSAVGTSGANEQFF
DNA: TGCAGTGCTGTCGGGACTAGCGGCGCCAATGAGCAGTTCTTC
J: TRBJ2-1
size: -
V: TRBV20-1
D: TRBD2

CDR3: CASSLRAGSRVDDGYTF
DNA: TGCGCCAGCAGCTTGAGGGCAGGGAGTCGTGTGGATGATGGCTACACCTTC
J: TRBJ1-2
size: many
V: TRBV5-1
D: -

CDR3: CASSSMDRVNTEAFF
DNA: TGTGCCAGCAGCTCGATGGACAGGGTGAACACTGAAGCTTTCTTT
J: TRBJ1-1
size: many
V: TRBV7-2
D: TRBD1

CDR3: CASSESEWGTGLCSGANVLTF
DNA: TGCGCCAGCAGTGAGTCGGAGTGGGGGACAGGGCTGTGCTCTGGGGCCAACGTCCTGACTTTC
J: TRBJ2-6
size: -
V: TRBV10-1
D: TRBD1

CDR3: CATSENFNNEQFF
DNA: TGTGCCACCAGTGAGAATTTCAACAATGAGCAGTTCTTC
J: TRBJ2-1
size: -
V: TRBV24-1
D: -

CDR3: CSAEQGANEQFF
DNA: TGCAGTGCTGAACAGGGGGCGAATGAGCAGTTCTTC
J: TRBJ2-1
size: once
V: TRBV20-1
D: TRBD1

CDR3: CARYDEQYF
DNA: TGTGCCAGGTATGACGAGCAGTACTTC
J: TRBJ2-7
size: -
V: TRBV7-9
D: -

CDR3: CASTSGGEWNTGELFF
DNA: TGTGCCAGCACTTCGGGGGGAGAATGGAACACCGGGGAGCTGTTTTTT
J: TRBJ2-2
size: -
V: TRBV6-5
D: TRBD2

CDR3: CASSYSGNGYTF
DNA: TGTGCCAGCAGTTACTCAGGGAACGGCTACACCTTC
J: TRBJ1-2
size: -
V: TRBV19
D: -

CDR3: CASNGTGDTGELFF
DNA: TGTGCCAGCAATGGGACAGGGGACACCGGGGAGCTGTTTTTT
J: TRBJ2-2
size: -
V: TRBV2
D: TRBD1

CDR3: CASSLAWSVLIRTGDREQYF
DNA: TGTGCCAGCAGCTTAGCCTGGAGTGTACTTATAAGGACAGGGGATCGCGAGCAGTACTTC
J: TRBJ2-7
size: -
V: TRBV7-9
D: TRBD1

CDR3: CASSSTATTGQDQYF
DNA: TGCGCCAGCAGCTCGACCGCAACGACCGGACAAGATCAGTACTTC
J: TRBJ2-7
size: -
V: TRBV5-1
D: -

CDR3: CATSSWSGSSSYEQYF
DNA: TGTGCCACCAGCAGTTGGAGCGGGTCGAGCTCCTACGAGCAGTACTTC
J: TRBJ2-7
size: many
V: TRBV15
D: -

CDR3: CASSEGQTSGNTIYF
DNA: TGTGCCAGTAGCGAGGGGCAAACATCTGGAAACACCATATATTTT
J: TRBJ1-3
size: -
V: TRBV19
D: -

CDR3: CSARVADSGNTIYF
DNA: TGCAGTGCTAGAGTGGCCGACTCTGGAAACACCATATATTTT
J: TRBJ1-3
size: many
V: TRBV20-1
D: -